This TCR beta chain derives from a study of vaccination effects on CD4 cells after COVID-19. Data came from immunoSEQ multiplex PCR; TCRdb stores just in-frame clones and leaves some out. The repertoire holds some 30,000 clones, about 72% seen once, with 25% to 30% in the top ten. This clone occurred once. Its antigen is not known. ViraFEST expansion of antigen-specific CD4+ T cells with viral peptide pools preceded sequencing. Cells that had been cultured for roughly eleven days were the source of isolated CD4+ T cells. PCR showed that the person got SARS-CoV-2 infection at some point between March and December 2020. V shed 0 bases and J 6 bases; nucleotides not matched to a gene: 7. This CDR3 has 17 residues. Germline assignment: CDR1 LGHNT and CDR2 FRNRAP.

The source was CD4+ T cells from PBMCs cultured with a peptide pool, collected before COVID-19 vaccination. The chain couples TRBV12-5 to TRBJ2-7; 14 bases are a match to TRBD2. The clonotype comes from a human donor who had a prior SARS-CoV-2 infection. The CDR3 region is CASGLVHGTSGSSEQYF. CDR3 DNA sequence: TGTGCTAGTGGTTTGGTACACGGGACTAGCGGGAGTAGCGAGCAGTACTTC. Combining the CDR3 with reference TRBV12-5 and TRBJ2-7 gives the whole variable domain DARVTQTPRHKVTEMGQEVTMRCQPILGHNTVFWYRQTMMQGLELLAYFRNRAPLDDSGMPKDRFSAEMPDATLATLKIQPSEPRDSAVYFCASGLVHGTSGSSEQYFGPGTRLTVT.